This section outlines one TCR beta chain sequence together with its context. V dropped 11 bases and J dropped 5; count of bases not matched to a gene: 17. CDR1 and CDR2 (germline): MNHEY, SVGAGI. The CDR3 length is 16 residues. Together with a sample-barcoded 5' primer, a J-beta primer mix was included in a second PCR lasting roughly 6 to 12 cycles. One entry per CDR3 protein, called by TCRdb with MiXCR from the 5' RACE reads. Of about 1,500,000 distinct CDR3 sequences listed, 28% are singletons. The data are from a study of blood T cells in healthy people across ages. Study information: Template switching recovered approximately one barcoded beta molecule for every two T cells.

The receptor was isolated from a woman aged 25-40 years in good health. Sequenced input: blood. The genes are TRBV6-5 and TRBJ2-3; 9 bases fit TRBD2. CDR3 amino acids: CACNRRGGAQGDTQYF. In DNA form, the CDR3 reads TGTGCCTGCAACCGCCGCGGGGGGGCCCAGGGAGATACGCAGTATTTT.